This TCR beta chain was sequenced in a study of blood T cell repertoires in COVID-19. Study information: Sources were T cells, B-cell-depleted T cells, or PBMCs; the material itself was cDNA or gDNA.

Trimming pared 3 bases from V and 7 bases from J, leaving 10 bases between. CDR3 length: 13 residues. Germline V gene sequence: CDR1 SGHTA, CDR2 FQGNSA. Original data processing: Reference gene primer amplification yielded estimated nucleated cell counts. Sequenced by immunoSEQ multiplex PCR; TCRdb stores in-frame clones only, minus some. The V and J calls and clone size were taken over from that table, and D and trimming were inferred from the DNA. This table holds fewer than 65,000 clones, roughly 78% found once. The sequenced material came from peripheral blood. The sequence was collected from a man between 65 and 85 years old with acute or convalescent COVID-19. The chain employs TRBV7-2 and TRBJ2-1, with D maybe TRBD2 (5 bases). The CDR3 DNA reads TGTGCCAGCAGCTTTTGGACTTCAAATGAGCAGTTCTTC. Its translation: CASSFWTSNEQFF.